This passage covers 26 T cell receptor beta chains from one sample sequenced in a study of T cells of healthy individuals. TCRdb reanalysed the 5' RACE reads using MiXCR and keeps one entry per CDR3 protein. The table lists about 96,000 distinct CDR3 sequences, around 17% of them singletons, with 6.2% in the top ten. The origin of the receptors is a human donor in good health.

Only a few counts were recorded for this clonotype. This chain joins TRBV12-2 and TRBJ1-1; the D call of TRBD1 is as the table states it, not checked on the DNA. TRBV12-2 is a pseudogene segment. CDR3 length equals 13 residues. This CDR3 reads CASRQQGNTEAFF. The CDR3 DNA reads TGTGCAAGTCGCCAACAGGGGAACACTGAAGCTTTCTTT.

This clonotype has at least ten counts. This sequence joins TRBV20-1 and TRBJ1-1, with D maybe TRBD1 (5 bases). The CDR3 has 12 amino acids. Looked up from germline, CDR1 is DFQATT and CDR2 is SNEGSKA (reference sequence). Deletions cut 3 bases from V and 1 base from J, with 6 bases between. The CDR3 sequence is CSARQGNTEAFF. CDR3 coding DNA: TGCAGTGCTAGGCAGGGGAACACTGAAGCTTTCTTT.

The chain carries TRBV27 and TRBJ2-7; 7 bases are shared with TRBD1. The CDR3 is 15 amino acids. The trim removed 0 bases at V and 2 bases at J, leaving 4 bases unmatched. The germline V gene encodes CDR1 MNHEY and CDR2 SMNVEV (reference sequence). The CDR3 spells CASSLSDRAPYEQYF. The CDR3 nucleotides are TGTGCCAGCAGTTTATCTGACAGGGCCCCCTACGAGCAGTACTTC.

This clonotype was picked up a small number of times. The chain links TRBV5-6 to TRBJ1-6, with D unresolved. The germline CDR1 and CDR2 sequences are SGHDT and YYEEEE. The CDR3 runs to 15 residues. Trimming stripped 4 bases from V and 7 bases from J, with 15 bases between. This chain's CDR3 is CASSPRGRANSPLHF. The CDR3 bases are TGTGCCAGCAGCCCGCGGGGTCGTGCGAATTCACCCCTCCACTTT.

This clonotype was recorded at least ten times. The chain recombines TRBV7-8 with TRBJ2-5; 9 bases fit TRBD2. Germline CDR1 reads SGHVS; CDR2 reads FQNEAQ. This CDR3 spans 20 amino acids. J was trimmed by 2 bases and V by 1 base; bases with no gene match: 17. The CDR3 bases are TGTGCCAGCAGCTTAGAGGGGGTTAGCGGGGGTCACCTTGAACAAGAGACCCAGTACTTC. Its protein product is CASSLEGVSGGHLEQETQYF.

This clonotype was detected ten times or more. This chain joins TRBV7-6 and TRBJ2-3, with D uncertain. CDR1 is SGHVS, CDR2 FNYEAQ, per germline. V was shortened by 3 bases and J by 0 bases, with 7 bases between the two germline ends. CDR3 length: 14 amino acids. CDR3 region: CASSFKQSTDTQYF. The CDR3 DNA sequence: TGTGCCAGCAGCTTTAAACAGAGCACAGATACGCAGTATTTT.

This sequence joins TRBV7-2 and TRBJ2-2; 8 bases match TRBD2. Trimming cost V 1 base and J 0 bases; bases outside gene matches: 7. The CDR3 is made up of 18 amino acids. The germline V gene encodes CDR1 SGHTA and CDR2 FQGNSA. The CDR3 coding sequence is TGTGCCAGCAGCTTAGTATTGAGCGGGAGAGCGAACACCGGGGAGCTGTTTTTT. Its protein product is CASSLVLSGRANTGELFF.

The chain joins TRBV5-1 to TRBJ1-5; 9 bases are shared with TRBD1. This CDR3 comprises 16 residues. The V gene's germline CDR1 is SGHRS and CDR2 YFSETQ. J gave up 6 bases and V 0 bases, and 7 bases lay outside the gene matches. Here the CDR3 reads CASSLDGRQGVQPQHF. In DNA, the CDR3 is TGCGCCAGCAGCTTGGACGGCCGACAGGGGGTTCAGCCCCAGCATTTT.

Relative to its sample, this clonotype is medium-sized. This rearrangement joins TRBV20-1 to TRBJ1-5; tentatively, D is TRBD1 (6 bases). The CDR3 runs to 14 residues. The V gene lost 3 bases and the J gene lost 4 bases, with 13 bases spanning the gap. Germline CDR1 DFQATT, CDR2 SNEGSKA (reference sequence). CDR3: CSARTGHPNQPQHF. Here the CDR3 DNA reads TGCAGTGCTAGGACGGGACATCCGAATCAGCCCCAGCATTTT.

This clonotype has a handful of counts. The rearrangement uses TRBV4-3 and TRBJ2-2; TRBD1 is a possible D gene (5 bases). V lost 4 bases and J 6 bases, leaving 6 bases between the germline ends. The V gene's germline CDR1 is LGHNA and CDR2 YSLEER. The CDR3 spans 12 residues. This CDR3 reads CASSRQPGELFF. In DNA form, the CDR3 reads TGCGCCAGCAGCCGACAGCCCGGGGAGCTGTTTTTT.

The V call is TRBV7-2, the J call TRBJ1-5; 9 nucleotides line up with TRBD1. Unmatched junction bases numbered 11, after V lost 2 bases and J lost 9 bases. CDR3 length equals 16 residues. Per germline, CDR1 SGHTA and CDR2 FQGNSA. The CDR3 is CASSLKGVTGGTPQHF. The CDR3 coding sequence is TGTGCCAGCAGCTTAAAGGGGGTGACAGGGGGTACGCCCCAGCATTTT.

This clonotype was recorded a few times. The chain recombines TRBV7-8 with TRBJ1-4; D uncertain. CDR1 is SGHVS and CDR2 is FQNEAQ in the germline V gene. CDR3 size: 15 residues. Between the trimmed V and J ends, which lost 5 bases and 0 bases, there was a span of 10 bases. The CDR3: CASSPYGATNEKLFF. The CDR3 bases are TGTGCCAGCAGCCCATACGGGGCAACTAATGAAAAACTGTTTTTT.

This rearrangement joins TRBV27 to TRBJ1-1; tentative D call: TRBD1 (6 bases). This CDR3 has 13 residues. The V gene lost 6 bases and the J gene lost 5 bases, with 13 bases spanning the gap. Germline CDR1 MNHEY, CDR2 SMNVEV (reference sequence). This chain's CDR3 is CASRSSGVTEAFF. CDR3 nucleotide sequence: TGTGCCAGCAGATCATCAGGGGTTACTGAAGCTTTCTTT.

This clonotype showed up many times. This rearrangement joins TRBV20-1 to TRBJ1-5, with TRBD1 as a possible D gene (5 bases). V was clipped by 6 bases and J by 6 bases, with 15 bases between them. Germline values: CDR1 DFQATT, CDR2 SNEGSKA (reference sequence). This CDR3 comprises 13 residues. CDR3 bases: TGCAGTGCCTCCTTTCAGGGCCGTCAGCCCCAGCATTTT. This codes for CSASFQGRQPQHF.

Ten or more counts support this clonotype. The chain uses TRBV20-1 and TRBJ1-2; perhaps TRBD1 as D (5 bases). V was shortened by 0 bases and J by 10 bases, with 15 bases between the two germline ends. This CDR3 contains 13 residues. Germline values: CDR1 DFQATT, CDR2 SNEGSKA (reference sequence). In DNA form, the CDR3 reads TGCAGTGCTAGAGATATTCGACAGCCTGACTACACCTTC. Its translation is CSARDIRQPDYTF.

By share, this clonotype ranks as medium-sized. J is TRBJ1-2 and V is TRBV5-1, with D possibly being TRBD1 (5 bases). Looked up from germline, CDR1 is SGHRS and CDR2 is YFSETQ. Trimming cost V 0 bases and J 3 bases, with 6 bases left between them. This CDR3 spans 13 amino acids. The CDR3 DNA sequence: TGCGCCAGCAGCTTGGCGGGGGACTATGGCTACACCTTC. Protein: CASSLAGDYGYTF.

This sequence joins TRBV28 and TRBJ2-7; tentative D call: TRBD2 (5 bases). This CDR3 has 15 residues. Germline CDR1 and CDR2: MDHEN and SYDVKM. V dropped 7 bases and J dropped 3 bases, with 19 bases sitting between them. DNA for the CDR3: TGTGCCAGCAATCCTCCGGGAACATCCCTCTACGAGCAGTACTTC. Translated: CASNPPGTSLYEQYF.

This clonotype was detected a few times. The chain links TRBV18 to TRBJ1-4; D gene uncertain. Germline V lookup: CDR1 KGHSH, CDR2 LQKENI. The CDR3 runs 14 residues. V gave up 2 bases and J gave up 5 bases, with 9 bases separating them. CDR3 protein: CASSPRVENEKLFF. DNA of the CDR3: TGTGCCAGCTCACCAAGGGTAGAAAATGAAAAACTGTTTTTT.

The rearrangement uses TRBV7-9 and TRBJ2-3; tentative D call: TRBD2 (6 bases). Germline lookup yields CDR1 SEHNR and CDR2 FQNEAQ (reference sequence). The CDR3 is 15 residues long. Trimming shortened V by 8 bases and J by 3 bases, and 18 bases separated the two germline ends. CDR3 sequence reads: CASLAWSRDTDTQYF. DNA of the CDR3: TGTGCCAGCCTGGCTTGGTCGCGGGATACAGATACGCAGTATTTT.

This chain connects TRBV20-1 to TRBJ2-5; no reliable D call. The germline CDR1 and CDR2 sequences are DFQATT and SNEGSKA (reference sequence). The ends were cut back, 5 bases at V and 0 bases at J, with 10 bases in the middle. There are 13 residues in the CDR3. The CDR3 DNA reads as TGCAGTGCTTCTTCGACGTACCAAGAGACCCAGTACTTC. Its protein product is CSASSTYQETQYF.

This CDR3 reads CASGPPNTEAFF. Here the CDR3 DNA reads TGTGCCAGCGGGCCGCCCAACACTGAAGCTTTCTTT. This rearrangement joins TRBV28 to TRBJ1-1; no definite D call. Germline values: CDR1 MDHEN, CDR2 SYDVKM. Trimming took 8 bases from V and 2 from J, leaving 9 bases between them. The CDR3 runs 12 residues.

This clonotype was picked up a small number of times. V and J are TRBV6-6 and TRBJ1-4; no definite D call. There are 17 residues in the CDR3. V gave up 5 bases and J gave up 0 bases, with 16 bases separating them. In germline, CDR1 is MNHNY, CDR2 SVGAGI (reference sequence). The CDR3 here is CASSALLGLATNEKLFF. CDR3 in DNA: TGTGCCAGCAGTGCTCTTTTGGGTTTAGCAACTAATGAAAAACTGTTTTTT.

In this sample, this clonotype turned up a few times. The chain has TRBV20-1 and TRBJ2-7; the D is unclear. CDR1 and CDR2 (germline): DFQATT, SNEGSKA (reference sequence). The CDR3 is 12 residues long. V dropped 4 bases and J dropped 0 bases, with 7 bases sitting between them. CDR3 region: CSATTYSYEQYF. The CDR3 DNA reads TGCAGTGCTACCACTTACTCCTACGAGCAGTACTTC.

This clonotype was seen at least ten times. V is TRBV2 and J is TRBJ2-2; 9 bases map to TRBD2. This CDR3 contains 16 residues. V trimming: 0 bases; J trimming: 4 bases; junction bases outside the gene matches: 3. Germline loops: CDR1 SNHLY, CDR2 FYNNEI. The CDR3 is CASSEALAGSTGELFF. The CDR3 coding sequence is TGTGCCAGCAGTGAAGCGCTAGCGGGAAGCACCGGGGAGCTGTTTTTT.

This clonotype was seen ten or more times. The chain carries TRBV7-9 and TRBJ1-6; possible D gene TRBD1, 5 bases. Germline V lookup: CDR1 SEHNR, CDR2 FQNEAQ (reference sequence). CDR3 length: 14 amino acids. The V end was cut by 4 bases, the J end by 7 bases, with 11 bases between. In DNA form, the CDR3 reads TGTGCCAGCAGCTCGCGGGGGGAGAATTCACCCCTCCACTTT. This translates into CASSSRGENSPLHF.

This clonotype turned up a few times. The chain combines TRBV7-3 with TRBJ2-1; TRBD2 aligns across 12 bases. Trimming cost V 3 bases and J 4 bases; bases outside gene matches: 7. The CDR3 is 17 residues long. The germline gives CDR1 SGHTA, CDR2 FQGTGA. The CDR3 here is CASSLGTSGGLYNEQFF. The DNA of the CDR3 is TGTGCCAGCAGCTTGGGTACTAGCGGGGGGCTTTACAATGAGCAGTTCTTC.